The clone carrying this TCR beta chain has only a few counts. The data derive from a study of blood T cell repertoires in COVID-19. Study-wide background: Sources were T cells, B-cell-depleted T cells, or PBMCs; the material itself was cDNA or gDNA.

V dropped 3 bases and J dropped 4 bases, with 13 bases sitting between them. In germline, CDR1 is LGHDT, CDR2 YNNKEL (reference sequence). The CDR3 consists of 15 residues. How the authors handled the data: Estimation of nucleated cell counts relied on the amplification of reference gene primers. Libraries were prepared by immunoSEQ multiplex PCR; TCRdb keeps only in-frame clonotypes and omits some of them. That table furnishes V, J and clone size, whereas the DNA furnished D and trimming. The sample consists of around 80,000 clones, approximately 80% of them appearing once. The TCR originated in a human donor in a cohort sampled during active COVID-19. Sequenced: peripheral blood. This rearrangement joins TRBV3-1 (or the pseudogene TRBV3-2) to TRBJ1-5, with D maybe TRBD1 (5 bases). This chain's CDR3 is CASSQGLRWNQPQHF. The DNA of the CDR3 is TGTGCCAGCAGCCAGGGGCTAAGATGGAATCAGCCCCAGCATTTT.